This T cell receptor beta chain was captured by sequencing in a study of OX40 agonist ivuxolimab in advanced cancers. Study information: At 0.01 to 10 mg/kg, ivuxolimab was administered intravenously to patients every 2 weeks. Eligibility rules accepted prior anti-PD-1, anti-PD-L1 or anti-CTLA-4 therapy, and approximately 40% had some. Study-wide points: Expanded clones were, on average, more numerous in CD8+ T cells than in CD4+.

Excluded were patients having autoimmune disease history or systemic immunosuppression. Notes on this clone: What it binds is unknown.

Some clones are missing from TCRdb's copy, which holds only in-frame ones; the method was immunoSEQ multiplex PCR. The data show 50,000 to 70,000 clones, around four fifths seen once. Trimming cost V 9 bases and J 12 bases; bases outside gene matches: 9. The CDR3 totals 11 residues. Per germline, CDR1 MNHNS and CDR2 SASEGT. Sequenced material: CD4+ or CD8+ T cells sorted from blood, taken in a trial of the OX40 agonist ivuxolimab. The clonotype was recovered from an adult with an advanced solid tumor such as melanoma, head and neck, liver or kidney cancer. This chain connects TRBV6-1 to TRBJ2-5; 8 nucleotides line up with TRBD1. The CDR3 loop reads CARPGQAFKYF. In nucleotides, the CDR3 is TGTGCCAGACCGGGACAGGCCTTTAAGTACTTC.